Here is one T cell receptor (beta chain) with its context. Its antigen is currently unknown. Time point noted: newly diagnosed, previously untreated cHL patient sample. The authors compared against newly diagnosed, untreated classical Hodgkin lymphoma PBMCs. Generated by immunoSEQ multiplex PCR, the TCRdb table keeps only in-frame clones and is missing some. The data hold over 15,000 clones, with 90% observed a single time. The germline V gene encodes CDR1 SGHRS and CDR2 YFSETQ. Between the trimmed V and J ends, which lost 4 bases and 3 bases, there was a span of 16 bases. CDR3 length: 15 residues. The entry originates in a study of PD-1 blockade in classical Hodgkin lymphoma. Study observations and caveats: Possible causes of repertoire differences, disease activity or prior therapy, remain undefined. Healthy donors were reported to have higher baseline TCR diversity than newly diagnosed patients.

This sequence joins TRBV5-1 and TRBJ1-1; a weak D match, TRBD1 (5 bases). The material sequenced was peripheral blood mononuclear cells (PBMCs). This clonotype was obtained from a human donor with classical Hodgkin lymphoma. The CDR3 nucleotides read TGCGCCAGCAGCCCGGAGGGGAGGGCGGACACTGAAGCTTTCTTT. Protein sequence: CASSPEGRADTEAFF.